The table lists the clone carrying this T cell receptor (beta chain) with a few counts. Its specificity is not known. Genomic DNA acted as the template from which TCR beta VDJ combination and CDR3 sequence profiling were carried out. TCRdb re-called the reads through MiXCR, storing one row per CDR3 protein. The sample carries about 220,000 distinct CDR3 sequences, about 37% recorded once. The data derive from a study of CD8+CD57+ T cells in acquired aplastic anemia. Turning to the study itself: Sorted CD4+ and CD8+ cells yielded DNA averaging around 3.2 ug. The study's findings and limits: Levels of CD8+ Simpson's diversity were not significantly distinct in patients versus controls.

The germline CDR1 and CDR2 sequences are SGHRS and YFSETQ. The CDR3 loop spans 15 amino acids. Trimming removed 4 bases at V and 1 base at J, with 12 bases between. This sequence originates from a human donor in good health, serving as a control. The V and J genes are TRBV5-1 and TRBJ2-1, with D possibly being TRBD1 (5 bases). Sequenced sample: sorted CD4+, CD8+, or CD8+CD57+ T cells (not recorded which) from PBMCs. The CDR3 coding sequence is TGCGCCAGCAGCCAGGACACCCCATCCTACAATGAGCAGTTCTTC. This sequence encodes CASSQDTPSYNEQFF.